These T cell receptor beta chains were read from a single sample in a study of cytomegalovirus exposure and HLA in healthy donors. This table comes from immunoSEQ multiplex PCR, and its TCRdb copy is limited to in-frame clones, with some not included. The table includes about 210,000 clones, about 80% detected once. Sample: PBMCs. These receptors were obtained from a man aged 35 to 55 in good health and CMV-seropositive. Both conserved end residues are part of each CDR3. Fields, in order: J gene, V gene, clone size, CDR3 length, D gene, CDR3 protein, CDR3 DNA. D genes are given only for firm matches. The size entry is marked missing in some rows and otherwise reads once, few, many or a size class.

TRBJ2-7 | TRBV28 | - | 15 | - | CASSFQGPLSYEQYF | TGTGCCAGCAGTTTCCAGGGGCCCCTCTCCTACGAGCAGTACTTC
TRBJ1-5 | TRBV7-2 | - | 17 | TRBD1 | CASSLVQGARSGQPQHF | TGTGCCAGCAGCTTAGTACAGGGGGCTCGATCGGGTCAGCCCCAGCATTTT
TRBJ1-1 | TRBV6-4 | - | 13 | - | CASSDWAGTEAFF | TGTGCCAGCAGTGACTGGGCGGGCACTGAAGCTTTCTTT
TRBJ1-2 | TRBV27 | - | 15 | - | CASSFLGGPSYGYTF | TGTGCCAGCAGTTTTCTTGGCGGGCCGAGCTATGGCTACACCTTC
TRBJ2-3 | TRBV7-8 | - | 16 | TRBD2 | CASSSFGGSAADTQYF | TGTGCCAGCAGCTCCTTTGGCGGGAGTGCTGCAGATACGCAGTATTTT
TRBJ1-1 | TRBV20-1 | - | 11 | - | CSAPKTGEAFF | TGCAGTGCTCCTAAGACAGGTGAAGCTTTCTTT
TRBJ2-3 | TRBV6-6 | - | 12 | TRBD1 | CASSYSDRGQYF | TGTGCCAGCAGTTACTCGGACAGGGGGCAGTATTTT
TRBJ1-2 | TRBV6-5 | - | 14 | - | CASSETQGYYGYTF | TGTGCCAGCAGTGAAACCCAGGGCTACTATGGCTACACCTTC
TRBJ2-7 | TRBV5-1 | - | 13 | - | CASSFATDYEQYF | TGCGCCAGCAGCTTTGCGACAGATTACGAGCAGTACTTC
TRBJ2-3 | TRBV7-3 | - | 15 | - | CASSLSSGSTDTQYF | TGTGCCAGCAGCTTAAGCAGCGGGAGCACAGATACGCAGTATTTT
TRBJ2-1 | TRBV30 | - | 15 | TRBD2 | CAWSFTRGGRNEQFF | TGTGCCTGGAGTTTCACACGGGGCGGGAGAAATGAGCAGTTCTTC
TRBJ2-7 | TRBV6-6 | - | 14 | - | CASKLGGSSYEQYF | TGTGCCAGCAAGCTCGGCGGATCTTCCTACGAGCAGTACTTC
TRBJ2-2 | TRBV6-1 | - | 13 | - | CASRGANTGELFF | TGTGCCAGCAGGGGCGCGAACACCGGGGAGCTGTTTTTT
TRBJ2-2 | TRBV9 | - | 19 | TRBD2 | CASSVGLAGGYRDTGELFF | TGTGCCAGCAGCGTGGGACTAGCGGGAGGCTATCGGGACACCGGGGAGCTGTTTTTT
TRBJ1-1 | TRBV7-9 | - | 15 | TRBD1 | CASSPGTGDHTEAFF | TGTGCCAGCAGCCCCGGGACAGGGGATCACACTGAAGCTTTCTTT
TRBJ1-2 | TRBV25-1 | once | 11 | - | CASSGGYGYTF | TGTGCCAGCAGTGGAGGCTATGGCTACACCTTC
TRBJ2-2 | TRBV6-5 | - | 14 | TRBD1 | CASRGTGGPRELFF | TGTGCCAGCAGGGGAACAGGGGGCCCAAGGGAGCTGTTTTTT
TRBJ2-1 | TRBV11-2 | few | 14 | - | CASSLIGVHNEQFF | TGTGCCAGCAGCTTAATAGGGGTGCACAATGAGCAGTTCTTC
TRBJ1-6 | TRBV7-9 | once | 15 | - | CASSLGTGQGGTLHF | TGTGCCAGCAGCTTAGGGACGGGTCAGGGCGGGACCCTCCACTTT
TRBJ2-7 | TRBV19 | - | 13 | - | CASSPGTPYEQYF | TGTGCCAGTAGTCCCGGGACACCCTACGAGCAGTACTTC
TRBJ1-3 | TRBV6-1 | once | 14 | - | CASSGQFSGNTIYF | TGTGCCAGCAGCGGACAGTTCTCTGGAAACACCATATATTTT
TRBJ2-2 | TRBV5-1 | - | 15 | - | CASSLVGDPTGELFF | TGCGCCAGCAGCTTGGTAGGGGATCCGACCGGGGAGCTGTTTTTT
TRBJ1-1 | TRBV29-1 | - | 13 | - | CSVDGNWDTEAFF | TGCAGCGTTGACGGGAATTGGGACACTGAAGCTTTCTTT
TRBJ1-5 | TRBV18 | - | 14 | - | CASSPSSENQPQHF | TGTGCCAGCTCACCAAGTAGCGAGAATCAGCCCCAGCATTTT
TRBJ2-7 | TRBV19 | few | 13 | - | CASSISGFYEQYF | TGTGCCAGTAGTATCTCGGGATTTTACGAGCAGTACTTC
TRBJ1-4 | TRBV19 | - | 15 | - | CASTAPGGAWEKLFF | TGTGCCAGTACCGCGCCGGGGGGCGCTTGGGAAAAACTGTTTTTT
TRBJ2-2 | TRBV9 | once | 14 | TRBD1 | CASSARQGTGELFF | TGTGCCAGCAGCGCCCGACAGGGGACCGGGGAGCTGTTTTTT
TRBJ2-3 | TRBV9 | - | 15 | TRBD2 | CASSSRTRRGDTQYF | TGTGCCAGCAGCTCACGGACTAGGCGGGGAGATACGCAGTATTTT
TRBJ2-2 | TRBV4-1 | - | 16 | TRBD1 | CASSQDPQGAGGELFF | TGCGCCAGCAGCCAAGATCCCCAGGGGGCCGGCGGGGAGCTGTTTTTT
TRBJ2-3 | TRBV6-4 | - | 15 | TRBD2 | CASSATSGGTDTQYF | TGTGCCAGCAGTGCAACTAGCGGAGGCACAGATACGCAGTATTTT
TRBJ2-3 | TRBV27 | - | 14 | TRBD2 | CASRGRGSADTQYF | TGTGCCAGCAGAGGGAGGGGATCCGCAGATACGCAGTATTTT
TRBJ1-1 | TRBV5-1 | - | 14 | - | CASSLGGPNTEAFF | TGCGCCAGCAGCTTGGGAGGGCCGAACACTGAAGCTTTCTTT
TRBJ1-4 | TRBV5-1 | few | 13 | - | CASSPGGNEKLFF | TGCGCCAGCAGTCCCGGGGGAAACGAAAAACTGTTTTTT
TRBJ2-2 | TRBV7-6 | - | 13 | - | CASSLEHTGELFF | TGTGCCAGCAGCTTAGAGCACACCGGGGAGCTGTTTTTT
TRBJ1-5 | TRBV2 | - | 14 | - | CASSDRTSNQPQHF | TGCGCCAGCAGTGACAGAACAAGCAATCAGCCCCAGCATTTT
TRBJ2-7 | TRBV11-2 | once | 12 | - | CASSLDYDEQYF | TGTGCCAGCAGCTTAGACTACGACGAGCAGTACTTC
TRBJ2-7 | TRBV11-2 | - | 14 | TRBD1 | CASSLGQGAHEQYF | TGTGCCAGCAGCTTAGGACAGGGGGCCCACGAGCAGTACTTC
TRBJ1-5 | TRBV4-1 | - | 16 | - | CASSQEELDSNQPQHF | TGCGCCAGCAGCCAAGAGGAGTTAGATAGCAATCAGCCCCAGCATTTT
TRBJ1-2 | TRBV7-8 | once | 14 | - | CASSLGTADYGYTF | TGTGCCAGCAGCTTAGGGACAGCGGACTATGGCTACACCTTC
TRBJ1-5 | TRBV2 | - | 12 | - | CASKAEAQPQHF | TGTGCCAGCAAAGCAGAGGCTCAGCCCCAGCATTTT
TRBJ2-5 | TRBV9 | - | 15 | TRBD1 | CASSVGGTGRETQYF | TGTGCCAGCAGCGTAGGAGGGACAGGGAGGGAGACCCAGTACTTC
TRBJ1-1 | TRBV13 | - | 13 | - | CASSLGWNTEAFF | TGTGCCAGCAGCTTAGGCTGGAACACTGAAGCTTTCTTT
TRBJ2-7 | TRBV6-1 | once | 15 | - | CASSEAPGSTYEQYF | TGTGCCAGCAGTGAAGCCCCCGGGTCCACCTACGAGCAGTACTTC